Sequencing of this T cell receptor (beta chain) was carried out in a study of shared clonotypes between healthy human individuals. On the study more broadly: Three plates each covered CD4 naive and memory; CD8 naive two, CD8 memory one.

Terminally differentiated effector memory CD45RA+ cells were excluded by CCR7 positive selection of CD45RO-negative cells. This CDR3 is 15 amino acids long. Trimming took off 1 base at V and 2 bases at J, with 9 bases between the two ends. CDR1 SGHRS and CDR2 YFSETQ come from the germline V gene. Findings of the study overall: Naive CD4 clonotypes overlapped across a few donors at approximately 5.3%. Sequencing of the sorted subsets was shown by rarefaction to be incomplete despite large depth.

Sorted-subset replicate PCRs used about 200 ng DNA, about 30,000 T cell genomes. The assay was immunoSEQ multiplex PCR, and TCRdb's table has in-frame clones only and misses some. Of about 1,800,000 clones listed, about 95% are singletons. For this clone: The target antigen is unknown.

This sequence was found in a man between 18 and 35 years old in good health. The source material was naive CD8+ T cells sorted from blood. The chain joins TRBV5-1 to TRBJ2-2; D is ambiguous. The CDR3 DNA sequence: TGCGCCAGCAGCTTGTATGCGGTAAACACCGGGGAGCTGTTTTTT. Its protein product is CASSLYAVNTGELFF.